A selection of T cell receptor beta chains follows, all from one sample in a study of siplizumab effects on memory and regulatory T cells. Profiled with immunoSEQ multiplex PCR; TCRdb holds only in-frame clones, not every one. The sample shows about 50,000 clones, about 93% of them seen only once. The material sequenced was CD8+ T cells sorted from blood. These receptors originate from a human donor in good health. Each CDR3 is given with its conserved first and last residue. The order of the fields is CDR3 length, J gene, D gene, V gene, clone size, CDR3 protein, CDR3 DNA. A D gene is named only where the DNA matches it firmly. Some rows mark clone size as missing; the rest say once, few, many or name a class of expanded clone.

length: 14
J: TRBJ2-2
D: .
V: TRBV9
size: .
CDR3: CASSPRGPTEELFF
DNA: TGTGCCAGCAGCCCCCGGGGCCCCACGGAAGAGCTGTTTTTT

length: 13
J: TRBJ2-1
D: .
V: TRBV6-5
size: .
CDR3: CASRQGSYNEQFF
DNA: TGTGCCAGCAGGCAGGGTTCCTACAATGAGCAGTTCTTC

length: 15
J: TRBJ2-3
D: .
V: TRBV10-3
size: .
CDR3: CAIRPEAPITDTQYF
DNA: TGTGCCATCAGGCCTGAGGCACCGATCACAGATACGCAGTATTTT

length: 15
J: TRBJ1-2
D: .
V: TRBV19
size: .
CDR3: CASNLKGNGGYGYTF
DNA: TGTGCCAGTAACCTCAAAGGGAACGGGGGCTATGGCTACACCTTC

length: 15
J: TRBJ2-7
D: .
V: TRBV14
size: .
CDR3: CASSQGSEDSYEQYF
DNA: TGTGCCAGCAGCCAAGGCTCTGAGGACTCCTACGAGCAGTACTTC

length: 18
J: TRBJ2-1
D: TRBD2
V: TRBV11-2
size: .
CDR3: CASSASKSRDYPYNEQFF
DNA: TGTGCCAGCAGCGCATCCAAAAGTCGGGACTACCCATACAATGAGCAGTTCTTC

length: 14
J: TRBJ1-5
D: .
V: TRBV28
size: .
CDR3: CASSLRIINQPQHF
DNA: TGTGCCAGCAGTTTACGGATTATTAATCAGCCCCAGCATTTT

length: 20
J: TRBJ2-1
D: TRBD1
V: TRBV27
size: few
CDR3: CASSLSPIARATGLNNEQFF
DNA: TGTGCCAGCAGTTTATCCCCTATTGCAAGAGCGACAGGGCTAAACAATGAGCAGTTCTTC

length: 12
J: TRBJ2-2
D: .
V: TRBV30
size: .
CDR3: CAWGLLPGELFF
DNA: TGTGCCTGGGGACTTCTTCCCGGGGAGCTGTTTTTT

length: 16
J: TRBJ2-3
D: TRBD2
V: TRBV5-1
size: .
CDR3: CASSHRLTGGADTQYF
DNA: TGCGCCAGCAGCCATAGGCTAACGGGAGGGGCAGATACGCAGTATTTT

length: 15
J: TRBJ2-7
D: TRBD2
V: TRBV6-5
size: .
CDR3: CASSQPSSGPYEQYF
DNA: TGTGCCAGCAGCCAACCCTCTAGCGGGCCCTACGAGCAGTACTTC

length: 17
J: TRBJ2-3
D: .
V: TRBV7-7
size: .
CDR3: CASSPRLIQGPTDTQYF
DNA: TGTGCCAGCAGCCCCCGCTTAATACAGGGCCCCACAGATACGCAGTATTTT

length: 13
J: TRBJ1-1
D: .
V: TRBV5-5
size: .
CDR3: CASSFGDYPEAFF
DNA: TGTGCCAGCAGCTTTGGGGACTACCCTGAAGCTTTCTTT

length: 14
J: TRBJ2-1
D: .
V: TRBV25-1
size: .
CDR3: CASSEKGWYNEQFF
DNA: TGTGCCAGCAGTGAAAAGGGGTGGTACAATGAGCAGTTCTTC

length: 15
J: TRBJ2-2
D: .
V: TRBV10-1
size: .
CDR3: CASSPVPSVTGELFF
DNA: TGCGCCAGCAGCCCCGTTCCCTCTGTTACCGGGGAGCTGTTTTTT

length: 14
J: TRBJ2-1
D: .
V: TRBV5-6
size: .
CDR3: CASSFGTADYEQFF
DNA: TGTGCCAGCAGCTTCGGGACCGCGGACTATGAGCAGTTCTTC

length: 15
J: TRBJ2-7
D: TRBD2
V: TRBV5-4
size: .
CDR3: CASSDLAGGIYEQYF
DNA: TGTGCCAGCAGCGATCTAGCGGGAGGTATCTACGAGCAGTACTTC

length: 16
J: TRBJ1-2
D: .
V: TRBV7-9
size: .
CDR3: CASSLVIGADKYGYTF
DNA: TGTGCCAGCAGCTTAGTCATAGGGGCCGATAAGTATGGCTACACCTTC

length: 16
J: TRBJ1-2
D: .
V: TRBV7-6
size: .
CDR3: CASSLEGGGRNYGYTF
DNA: TGTGCCAGCAGCTTAGAAGGCGGGGGGCGAAATTATGGCTACACCTTC

length: 15
J: TRBJ1-5
D: .
V: TRBV6-1
size: .
CDR3: CASSHSAGSNQPQHF
DNA: TGTGCCAGCTCCCACTCGGCAGGGAGTAATCAGCCCCAGCATTTT

length: 13
J: TRBJ2-1
D: .
V: TRBV4-1
size: .
CDR3: CASSQIRVSEQFF
DNA: TGCGCCAGCAGCCAAATCAGGGTTTCTGAGCAGTTCTTC

length: 18
J: TRBJ2-5
D: TRBD2
V: TRBV4-1
size: .
CDR3: CASSYLESGSVKLETQYF
DNA: TGCGCCAGCAGCTATTTGGAAAGCGGGAGTGTTAAATTGGAGACCCAGTACTTC

length: 16
J: TRBJ1-2
D: TRBD1
V: TRBV7-9
size: .
CDR3: CASSIPGQATNYGYTF
DNA: TGTGCCAGCAGCATTCCGGGACAGGCAACTAACTATGGCTACACCTTC

length: 12
J: TRBJ1-5
D: .
V: TRBV5-6
size: .
CDR3: CASSLSNQPQHF
DNA: TGTGCCAGCAGCTTGTCTAATCAGCCCCAGCATTTT

length: 14
J: TRBJ2-2
D: .
V: TRBV7-9
size: .
CDR3: CASSPRTNTGELFF
DNA: TGTGCCAGCAGCCCCCGGACGAACACCGGGGAGCTGTTTTTT

length: 13
J: TRBJ2-2
D: .
V: TRBV5-4
size: .
CDR3: CASSPQVTGELFF
DNA: TGTGCCAGCAGCCCTCAGGTTACCGGGGAGCTGTTTTTT

length: 14
J: TRBJ2-1
D: .
V: TRBV18
size: .
CDR3: CASSPGPWGNEQFF
DNA: TGTGCCAGCTCACCAGGACCCTGGGGCAATGAGCAGTTCTTC

length: 13
J: TRBJ1-2
D: .
V: TRBV12-5
size: .
CDR3: CASGFQGGAGYTF
DNA: TGTGCTAGTGGTTTTCAGGGAGGGGCTGGCTACACCTTC

length: 14
J: TRBJ2-7
D: .
V: TRBV29-1
size: .
CDR3: CSVVFGASTYEQYF
DNA: TGCAGCGTTGTCTTCGGCGCCAGCACCTACGAGCAGTACTTC

length: 14
J: TRBJ2-7
D: .
V: TRBV6-1
size: .
CDR3: CASSDGTASYEQYF
DNA: TGTGCCAGCAGTGACGGGACCGCCTCCTACGAGCAGTACTTC

length: 14
J: TRBJ1-2
D: .
V: TRBV4-1
size: medium-sized
CDR3: CASSQDKRGGGYTF
DNA: TGCGCCAGCAGCCAAGATAAAAGGGGTGGGGGCTACACCTTC

length: 15
J: TRBJ1-1
D: .
V: TRBV5-4
size: .
CDR3: CASFLSGYMNTEAFF
DNA: TGTGCCAGCTTTTTATCAGGGTACATGAACACTGAAGCTTTCTTT

length: 13
J: TRBJ1-2
D: .
V: TRBV27
size: .
CDR3: CASGSQGGRGYTF
DNA: TGTGCCAGCGGCTCACAGGGCGGGCGTGGCTACACCTTC

length: 13
J: TRBJ2-5
D: .
V: TRBV6-6
size: .
CDR3: CASSYTEQETQYF
DNA: TGTGCCAGCAGTTACACAGAGCAAGAGACCCAGTACTTC

length: 13
J: TRBJ2-5
D: .
V: TRBV7-3
size: .
CDR3: CASSLGFGETQYF
DNA: TGTGCCAGCAGCTTGGGGTTCGGAGAGACCCAGTACTTC

length: 15
J: TRBJ2-7
D: TRBD2
V: TRBV25-1
size: .
CDR3: CASSDSGAKSYEQYF
DNA: TGTGCCAGCAGTGATAGCGGGGCTAAATCCTACGAGCAGTACTTC

length: 14
J: TRBJ1-2
D: .
V: TRBV28
size: .
CDR3: CASSSPDSPYGYTF
DNA: TGTGCCAGCAGTTCCCCGGACAGCCCCTATGGCTACACCTTC

length: 15
J: TRBJ1-2
D: TRBD1
V: TRBV9
size: once
CDR3: CASSTQGAPFYGYTF
DNA: TGTGCCAGCAGCACTCAGGGGGCCCCGTTCTATGGCTACACCTTC

length: 16
J: TRBJ2-7
D: .
V: TRBV4-1
size: .
CDR3: CASSQEMSGRNYEQYF
DNA: TGCGCCAGCAGCCAAGAGATGTCAGGAAGGAACTACGAGCAGTACTTC

length: 15
J: TRBJ1-1
D: .
V: TRBV27
size: .
CDR3: CASSLPREYSTEAFF
DNA: TGTGCCAGCAGTTTACCCAGGGAATATAGCACTGAAGCTTTCTTT